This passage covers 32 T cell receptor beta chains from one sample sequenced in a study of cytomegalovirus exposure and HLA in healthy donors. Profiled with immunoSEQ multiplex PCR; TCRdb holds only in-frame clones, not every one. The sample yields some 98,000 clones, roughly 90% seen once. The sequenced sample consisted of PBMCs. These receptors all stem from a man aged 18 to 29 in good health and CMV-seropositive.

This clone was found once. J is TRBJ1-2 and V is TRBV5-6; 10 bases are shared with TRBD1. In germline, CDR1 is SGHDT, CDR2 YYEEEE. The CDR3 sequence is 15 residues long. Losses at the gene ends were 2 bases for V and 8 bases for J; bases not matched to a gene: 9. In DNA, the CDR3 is TGTGCCAGCAGCTTTGAGGGGACAGGGGATATGGGCTACACCTTC. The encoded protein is CASSFEGTGDMGYTF.

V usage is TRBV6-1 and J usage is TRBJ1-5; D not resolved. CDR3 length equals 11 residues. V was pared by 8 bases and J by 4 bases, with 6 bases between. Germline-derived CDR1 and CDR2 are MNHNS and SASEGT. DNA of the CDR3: TGTGCCAGCGGCCCGAATCAGCCCCAGCATTTT. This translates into CASGPNQPQHF.

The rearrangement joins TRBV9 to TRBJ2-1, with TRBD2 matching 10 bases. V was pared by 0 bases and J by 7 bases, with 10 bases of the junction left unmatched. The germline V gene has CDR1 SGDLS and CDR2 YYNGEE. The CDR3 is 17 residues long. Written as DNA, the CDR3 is TGTGCCAGCAGCGTAGGAGCGGGGGGGCTTGTAAGGAATGAGCAGTTCTTC. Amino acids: CASSVGAGGLVRNEQFF.

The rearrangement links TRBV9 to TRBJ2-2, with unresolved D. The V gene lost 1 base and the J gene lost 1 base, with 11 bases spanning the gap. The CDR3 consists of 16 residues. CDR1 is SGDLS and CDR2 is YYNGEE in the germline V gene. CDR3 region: CASSVQPQKNTGELFF. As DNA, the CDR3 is TGTGCCAGCAGCGTACAACCCCAGAAGAACACCGGGGAGCTGTTTTTT.

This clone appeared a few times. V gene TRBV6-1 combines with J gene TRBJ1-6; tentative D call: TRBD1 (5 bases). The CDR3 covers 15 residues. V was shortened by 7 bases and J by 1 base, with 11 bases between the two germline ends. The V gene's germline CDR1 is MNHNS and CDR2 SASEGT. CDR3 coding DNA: TGTGCCAGCAACACGCAGGGTTCCTATAATTCACCCCTCCACTTT. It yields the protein CASNTQGSYNSPLHF.

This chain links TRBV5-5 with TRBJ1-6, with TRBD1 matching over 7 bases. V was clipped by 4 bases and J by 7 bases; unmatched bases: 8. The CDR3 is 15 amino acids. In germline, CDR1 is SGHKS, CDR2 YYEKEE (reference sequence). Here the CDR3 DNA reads TGTGCCAGCAGCCCTCGACAGGGTGACAATTCACCCCTCCACTTT. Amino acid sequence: CASSPRQGDNSPLHF.

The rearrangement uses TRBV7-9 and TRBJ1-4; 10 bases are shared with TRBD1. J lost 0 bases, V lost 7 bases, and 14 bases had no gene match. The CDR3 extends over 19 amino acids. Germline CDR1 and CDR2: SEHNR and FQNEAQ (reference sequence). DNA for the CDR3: TGTGCCAGCATCAAATCCGGGACAGGGGTTTGGGCAACTAATGAAAAACTGTTTTTT. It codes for CASIKSGTGVWATNEKLFF.

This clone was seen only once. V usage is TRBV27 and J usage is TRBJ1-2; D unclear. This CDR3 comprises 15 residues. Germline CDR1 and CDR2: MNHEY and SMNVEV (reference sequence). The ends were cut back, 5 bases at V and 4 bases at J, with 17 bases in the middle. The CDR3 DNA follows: TGTGCCAGCAGTGCTGATTTGAGACACTTCTATGGCTACACCTTC. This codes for CASSADLRHFYGYTF.

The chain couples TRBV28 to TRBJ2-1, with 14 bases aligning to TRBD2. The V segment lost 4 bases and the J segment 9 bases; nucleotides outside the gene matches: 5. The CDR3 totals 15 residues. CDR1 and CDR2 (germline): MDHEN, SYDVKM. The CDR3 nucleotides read TGTGCCAGCAGTTCCGGACTAGCGGGAGGCGGTGAGCAGTTCTTC. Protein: CASSSGLAGGGEQFF.

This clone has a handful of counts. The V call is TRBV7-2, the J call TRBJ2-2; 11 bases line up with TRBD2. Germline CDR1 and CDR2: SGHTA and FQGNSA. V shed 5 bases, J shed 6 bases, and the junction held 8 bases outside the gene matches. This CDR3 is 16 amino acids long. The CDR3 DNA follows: TGTGCCAGCAGCCCCAGACTAGCGGGAATGGCCGGGGAGCTGTTTTTT. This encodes CASSPRLAGMAGELFF. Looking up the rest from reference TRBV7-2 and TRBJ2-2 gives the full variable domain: GAGVSQSPSNKVTEKGKDVELRCDPISGHTALYWYRQSLGQGLEFLIYFQGNSAPDKSGLPSDRFSAERTGGSVSTLTIQRTQQEDSAVYLCASSPRLAGMAGELFFGEGSRLTVL.

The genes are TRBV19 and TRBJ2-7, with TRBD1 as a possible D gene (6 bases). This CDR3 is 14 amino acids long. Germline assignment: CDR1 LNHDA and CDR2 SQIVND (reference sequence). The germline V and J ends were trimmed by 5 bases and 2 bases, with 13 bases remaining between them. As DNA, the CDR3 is TGTGCCAGTAGTTCCGGGACAAACACCTACGAGCAGTACTTC. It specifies CASSSGTNTYEQYF.

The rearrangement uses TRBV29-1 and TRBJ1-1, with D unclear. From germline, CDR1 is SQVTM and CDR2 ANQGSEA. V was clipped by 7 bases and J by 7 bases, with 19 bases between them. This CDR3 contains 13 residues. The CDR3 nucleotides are TGCAGCGCAAAGGTATCTGAGGGAGGTGAAGCTTTCTTT. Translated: CSAKVSEGGEAFF.

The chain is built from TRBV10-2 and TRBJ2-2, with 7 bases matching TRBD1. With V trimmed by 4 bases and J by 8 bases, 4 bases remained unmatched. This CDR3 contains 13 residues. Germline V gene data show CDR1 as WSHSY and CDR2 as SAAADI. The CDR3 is CASSGQGVGELFF. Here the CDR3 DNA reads TGCGCCAGCAGTGGACAGGGAGTTGGGGAGCTGTTTTTT.

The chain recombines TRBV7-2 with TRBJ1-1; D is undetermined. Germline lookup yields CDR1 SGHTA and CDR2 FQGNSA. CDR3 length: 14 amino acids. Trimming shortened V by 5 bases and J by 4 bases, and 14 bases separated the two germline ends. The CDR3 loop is CASSTGWFGTEAFF. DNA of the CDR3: TGTGCCAGCAGCACCGGGTGGTTTGGCACTGAAGCTTTCTTT.

The DNA for the CDR3 is TGTGCCAGCAGCATGGGCATCGGGAACACTGAAGCTTTCTTT. Protein: CASSMGIGNTEAFF. The V gene is TRBV7-2, the J gene TRBJ1-1; D remains ambiguous. This CDR3 has 14 amino acids. Per germline, CDR1 SGHTA and CDR2 FQGNSA. The V end was cut by 5 bases, the J end by 1 base, with 11 bases between.

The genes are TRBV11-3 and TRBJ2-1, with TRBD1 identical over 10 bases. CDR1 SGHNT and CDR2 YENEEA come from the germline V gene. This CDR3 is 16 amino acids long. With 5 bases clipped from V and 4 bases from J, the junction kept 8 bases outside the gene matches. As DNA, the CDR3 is TGTGCCAGCAGCCTCGGGACAGGGGATGAGTACAATGAGCAGTTCTTC. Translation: CASSLGTGDEYNEQFF. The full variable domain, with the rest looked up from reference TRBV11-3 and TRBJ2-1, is EAGVVQSPRYKIIEKKQPVAFWCNPISGHNTLYWYLQNLGQGPELLIRYENEEAVDDSQLPKDRFSAERLKGVDSTLKIQPAELGDSAVYLCASSLGTGDEYNEQFFGPGTRLTVL.

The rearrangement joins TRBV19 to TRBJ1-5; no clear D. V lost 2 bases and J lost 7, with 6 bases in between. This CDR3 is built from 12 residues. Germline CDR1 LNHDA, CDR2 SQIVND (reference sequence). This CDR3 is CASSISSQPQHF. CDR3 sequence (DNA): TGTGCCAGTAGTATAAGTAGCCAGCCCCAGCATTTT.

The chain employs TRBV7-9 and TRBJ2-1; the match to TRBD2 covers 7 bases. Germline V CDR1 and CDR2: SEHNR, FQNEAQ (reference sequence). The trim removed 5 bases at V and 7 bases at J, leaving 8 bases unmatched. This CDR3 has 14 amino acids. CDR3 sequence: CASSGLVIDNEQFF. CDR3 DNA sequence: TGTGCCAGCAGCGGACTAGTTATCGATAATGAGCAGTTCTTC.

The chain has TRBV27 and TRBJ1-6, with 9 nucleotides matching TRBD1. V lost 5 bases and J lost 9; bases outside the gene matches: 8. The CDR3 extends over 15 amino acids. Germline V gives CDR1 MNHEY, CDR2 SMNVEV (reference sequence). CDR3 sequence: CASSPRTGVGSPLHF. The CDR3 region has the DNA TGTGCCAGCAGTCCCCGGACAGGGGTTGGTTCACCCCTCCACTTT.

DNA of the CDR3: TGTGCCAGCAGTTTATGGCTAGCGCCCCACTCCTACAATGAGCAGTTCTTC. Its protein is CASSLWLAPHSYNEQFF. The genes are TRBV27 and TRBJ2-1; the D gene is possibly TRBD2 (6 bases). CDR1 is MNHEY and CDR2 is SMNVEV in the germline V gene (reference sequence). Deletions cut 1 base from V and 0 bases from J, with 13 bases between. CDR3 size: 17 residues.

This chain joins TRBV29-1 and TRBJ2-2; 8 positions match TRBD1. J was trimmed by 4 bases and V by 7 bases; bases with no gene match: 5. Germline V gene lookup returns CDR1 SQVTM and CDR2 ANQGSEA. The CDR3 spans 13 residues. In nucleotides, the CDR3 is TGCAGCGCCCGACAGGGGTCCACCGGGGAGCTGTTTTTT. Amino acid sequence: CSARQGSTGELFF.

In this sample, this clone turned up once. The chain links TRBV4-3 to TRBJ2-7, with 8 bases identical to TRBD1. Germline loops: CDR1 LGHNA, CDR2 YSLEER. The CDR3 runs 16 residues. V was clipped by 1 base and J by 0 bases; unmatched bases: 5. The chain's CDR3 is CASSQVYRGSSYEQYF. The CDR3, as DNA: TGCGCCAGCAGCCAAGTATACAGGGGGAGCTCCTACGAGCAGTACTTC.

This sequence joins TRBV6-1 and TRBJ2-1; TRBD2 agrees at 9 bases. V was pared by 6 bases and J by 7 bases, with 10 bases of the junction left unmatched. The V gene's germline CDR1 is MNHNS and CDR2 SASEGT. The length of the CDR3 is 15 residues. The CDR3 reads CASRGRLAGRNEQFF. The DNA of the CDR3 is TGTGCCAGCAGGGGGCGGCTAGCGGGACGAAATGAGCAGTTCTTC.

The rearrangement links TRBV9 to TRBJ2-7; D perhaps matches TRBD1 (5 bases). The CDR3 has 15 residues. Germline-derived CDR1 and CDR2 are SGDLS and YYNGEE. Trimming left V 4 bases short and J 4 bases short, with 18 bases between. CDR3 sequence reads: CASSPGPRTTYEQYF. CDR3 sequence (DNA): TGTGCCAGCAGCCCAGGGCCCAGAACAACTTACGAGCAGTACTTC.

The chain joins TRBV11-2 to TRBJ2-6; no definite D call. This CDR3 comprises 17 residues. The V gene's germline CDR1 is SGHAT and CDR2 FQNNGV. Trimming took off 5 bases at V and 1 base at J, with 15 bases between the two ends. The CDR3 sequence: CASSVRESQSGANVLTF. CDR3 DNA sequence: TGTGCCAGCAGCGTAAGAGAGTCGCAATCTGGGGCCAACGTCCTGACTTTC.

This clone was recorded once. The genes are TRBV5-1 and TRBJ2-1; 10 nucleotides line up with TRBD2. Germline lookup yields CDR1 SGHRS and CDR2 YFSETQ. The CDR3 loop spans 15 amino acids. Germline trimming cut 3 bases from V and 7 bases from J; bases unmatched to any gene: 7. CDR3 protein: CASSWMASGGNEQFF. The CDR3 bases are TGCGCCAGCAGCTGGATGGCTAGCGGGGGTAATGAGCAGTTCTTC.

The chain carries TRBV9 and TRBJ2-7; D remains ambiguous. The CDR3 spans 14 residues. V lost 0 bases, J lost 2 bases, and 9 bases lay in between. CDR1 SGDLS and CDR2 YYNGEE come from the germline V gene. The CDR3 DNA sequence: TGTGCCAGCAGCGTAGCTGAGAAAGCCTACGAGCAGTACTTC. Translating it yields CASSVAEKAYEQYF.

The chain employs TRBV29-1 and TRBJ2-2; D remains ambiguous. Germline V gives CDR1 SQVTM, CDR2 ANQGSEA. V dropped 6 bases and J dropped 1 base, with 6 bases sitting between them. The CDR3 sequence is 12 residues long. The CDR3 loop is CSVPENTGELFF. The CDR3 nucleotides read TGCAGCGTCCCAGAGAACACCGGGGAGCTGTTTTTT.

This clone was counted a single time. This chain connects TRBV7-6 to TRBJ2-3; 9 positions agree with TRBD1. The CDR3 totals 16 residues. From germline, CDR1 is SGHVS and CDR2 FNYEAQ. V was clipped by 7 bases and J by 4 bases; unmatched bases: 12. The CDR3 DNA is TGTGCCAGCAACAATAATAAGGGACAGGGACCAGATACGCAGTATTTT. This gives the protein CASNNNKGQGPDTQYF.

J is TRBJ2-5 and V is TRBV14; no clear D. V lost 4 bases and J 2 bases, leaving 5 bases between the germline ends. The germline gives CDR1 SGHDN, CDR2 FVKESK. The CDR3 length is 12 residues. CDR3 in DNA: TGTGCCAGCAGCCCCGGTCAAGAGACCCAGTACTTC. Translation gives CASSPGQETQYF.

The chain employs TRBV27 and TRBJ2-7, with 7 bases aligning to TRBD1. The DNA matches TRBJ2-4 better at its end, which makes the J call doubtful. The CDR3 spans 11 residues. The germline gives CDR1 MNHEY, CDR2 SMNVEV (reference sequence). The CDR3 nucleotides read TGTGCCAGCAGGGGACAGTACATTCAGTACTTC. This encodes CASRGQYIQYF.

The CDR3 nucleotides are TGTGCCAGCAGCCAAACAGGGAACACAGATACGCAGTATTTT. Encoded protein: CASSQTGNTDTQYF. V and J are TRBV28 and TRBJ2-3, with a tentative D call TRBD1 (6 bases). This CDR3 region has 14 residues. Germline CDR1 is MDHEN and CDR2 is SYDVKM. The ends were cut back, 6 bases at V and 2 bases at J, with 12 bases in the middle.